This T cell receptor (beta chain) is drawn from a study of radiotherapy plus CTLA-4 blockade in lung cancer. Sequenced by immunoSEQ multiplex PCR; TCRdb stores in-frame clones only, minus some. The repertoire holds 75,000 to 100,000 clones, with 70% to 90% as singletons. Germline values: CDR1 SGHDT, CDR2 YYEEEE. V was clipped by 6 bases and J by 8 bases; unmatched bases: 19. CDR3 size: 17 residues. Sample: peripheral blood, taken from a patient treated with radiotherapy plus ipilimumab. V usage is TRBV5-6 and J usage is TRBJ2-1, with 8 bases that match TRBD2. This receptor was identified in a human donor with non-small cell lung cancer that progressed on radiotherapy plus ipilimumab. This chain's CDR3 is CASTWYPRGAGVDEQFF. For the CDR3, the DNA is TGTGCCAGCACCTGGTACCCGCGGGGGGCGGGAGTAGATGAGCAGTTCTTC.